This entry lists 7 T cell receptor beta chains sequenced from one sample in a study of blood T cell repertoires in COVID-19. Produced via immunoSEQ multiplex PCR; TCRdb's table is partial and in-frame only. Of under 250,000 clones listed, roughly 80% are singletons. Sample: peripheral blood. All receptors derive from a woman aged 65 to 85 with acute or convalescent COVID-19.

A single count supports this clone. This chain uses TRBV28 with TRBJ2-5; 9 bases fit TRBD1. V trimming: 10 bases; J trimming: 5 bases; junction bases outside the gene matches: 5. CDR3 size: 12 residues. Germline CDR1 reads MDHEN; CDR2 reads SYDVKM. The CDR3 DNA is TGTGCCACCCTGGACAGGGGTGAGACCCAGTACTTC. It codes for CATLDRGETQYF. The whole variable domain, remainder taken from reference TRBV28 and TRBJ2-5, is DVKVTQSSRYLVKRTGEKVFLECVQDMDHENMFWYRQDPGLGLRLIYFSYDVKMKEKGDIPEGYSVSREKKERFSLILESASTNQTSMYLCATLDRGETQYFGPGTRLLVL.

The chain carries TRBV10-1 and TRBJ2-7, with 12 nucleotides matching TRBD2. Germline V gene data show CDR1 as WNHNN and CDR2 as SYGVQD (reference sequence). The CDR3 is 13 amino acids. V shed 6 bases, J shed 6 bases, and the junction held 3 bases outside the gene matches. DNA for the CDR3: TGCGCCAGCAGCTCGGGACTAGCGGGCGAGCAGTACTTC. This codes for CASSSGLAGEQYF.

Points on this clone: This same CDR3 is encoded by further DNA sequences in the sample. The chain couples TRBV7-9 to TRBJ1-1, with TRBD1 identical over 7 bases. The length of the CDR3 is 14 residues. V shed 5 bases and J 3 bases; nucleotides not matched to a gene: 6. The germline CDR1 and CDR2 sequences are SEHNR and FQNEAQ (reference sequence). CDR3 nucleotides: TGTGCCAGCAGCCCTCGCACAGGGGACACTGAAGCTTTCTTT. Protein: CASSPRTGDTEAFF.

This sequence joins TRBV19 and TRBJ2-1; 9 bases fit TRBD2. Germline V lookup: CDR1 LNHDA, CDR2 SQIVND (reference sequence). V lost 1 base to trimming and J lost 4 bases; unmatched junction nucleotides: 8. CDR3 length equals 17 residues. CDR3 protein: CASSIVSSGVSYNEQFF. In nucleotides, the CDR3 is TGTGCCAGTAGTATAGTGTCTAGCGGGGTCTCATACAATGAGCAGTTCTTC.

CDR3 DNA sequence: TGTGCCTGGAGTCCCGGACTAGCGGGGTCTTACGAGCAGTACTTC. Translation: CAWSPGLAGSYEQYF. J is TRBJ2-7 and V is TRBV30, with 12 bases matching TRBD2. CDR1 GTSNPN and CDR2 SVGIG come from the germline V gene (reference sequence). The CDR3 runs 15 residues. The V segment lost 2 bases and the J segment 4 bases; nucleotides outside the gene matches: 6.

The genes are TRBV14 and TRBJ1-1; D uncertain. The CDR3 runs 14 residues. V lost 1 base and J 5 bases, leaving 11 bases between the germline ends. Germline V gene sequence: CDR1 SGHDN, CDR2 FVKESK. In nucleotides, the CDR3 is TGTGCCAGCAGCCAAGGTCTCCCGGGGACTGAAGCTTTCTTT. Translated: CASSQGLPGTEAFF.

The genes are TRBV19 and TRBJ2-3, with 8 bases lining up with TRBD1. After removal of 3 bases from V and 3 bases from J, the junction contained 5 bases not matched to a gene. CDR1 is LNHDA, CDR2 SQIVND, per germline (reference sequence). This CDR3 comprises 15 residues. CDR3 coding DNA: TGTGCCAGTAGTATGCGGCAGGGGGCTACAGATACGCAGTATTTT. Translating it yields CASSMRQGATDTQYF.